The 27 T cell receptor beta chains listed next were all sequenced from one sample in a study of CD8 T cells in Susac syndrome. The authors reverse transcribed roughly 0.5 to 1 ug RNA with random hexamers. TCRdb fed the immunoSEQ multiplex PCR reads into MiXCR, producing one record per CDR3 protein. In the table there are roughly 150,000 distinct CDR3 sequences, 95% of which are singletons. Input material: CD8+ T cells from PBMCs. These TCRs come from a human donor with Susac syndrome.

This chain links TRBV20-1 with TRBJ2-6; perhaps TRBD2 as D (6 bases). V lost 0 bases to trimming and J lost 2 bases, with 11 bases between them. Per germline, CDR1 DFQATT and CDR2 SNEGSKA (reference sequence). This CDR3 has 16 residues. CDR3 sequence reads: CSARDFRRAGANVLTF. The DNA of the CDR3 is TGCAGTGCTAGAGATTTTAGGAGGGCTGGGGCCAACGTCCTGACTTTC.

The chain joins TRBV27 to TRBJ1-5; 8 nucleotides line up with TRBD1. Losses at the gene ends were 4 bases for V and 3 bases for J; bases not matched to a gene: 8. CDR1 and CDR2 (germline): MNHEY, SMNVEV (reference sequence). CDR3 length: 16 amino acids. The CDR3 DNA reads TGTGCCAGCAGTTCATCGACAGGGGTGGTCAATCAGCCCCAGCATTTT. Translating gives CASSSSTGVVNQPQHF.

This chain joins TRBV28 and TRBJ1-5, with D uncertain. CDR3 length: 14 amino acids. Trimming stripped 5 bases from V and 0 bases from J, with 8 bases between. Germline V gives CDR1 MDHEN, CDR2 SYDVKM. As DNA, the CDR3 is TGTGCCAGCAGTGGGTCTTATAGCAATCAGCCCCAGCATTTT. Translated, it gives CASSGSYSNQPQHF.

This sequence joins TRBV28 and TRBJ1-3; 11 positions match TRBD1. Per germline, CDR1 MDHEN and CDR2 SYDVKM. Trimming removed 7 bases from V and 3 bases from J; junction bases left unmatched: 5. The CDR3 consists of 15 residues. CDR3 protein: CASTLGTGGGNTIYF. For the CDR3, the DNA is TGTGCCAGCACCCTGGGGACAGGGGGTGGAAACACCATATATTTT.

This rearrangement joins TRBV3-1 to TRBJ2-1; D is possibly TRBD2 (5 bases). The germline V and J ends were trimmed by 1 base and 10 bases, with 20 bases remaining between them. Germline V gene lookup returns CDR1 LGHDT and CDR2 YNNKEL (reference sequence). The CDR3 extends over 16 amino acids. Here the CDR3 reads CASSQGVGGPALEQFF. The CDR3 coding sequence is TGTGCCAGCAGCCAAGGGGTGGGCGGGCCCGCTCTCGAGCAGTTCTTC.

The CDR3 loop is CSAIDGEAFF. The CDR3 DNA sequence: TGCAGCGCCATAGACGGTGAAGCTTTCTTT. The chain recombines TRBV29-1 with TRBJ1-1; D gene ambiguous. Germline assignment: CDR1 SQVTM and CDR2 ANQGSEA. This CDR3 has 10 amino acids. V was cut by 7 bases and J by 7 bases, with 10 bases left in between.

This chain connects TRBV7-9 to TRBJ1-4; D call uncertain. The CDR3 has 16 residues. The germline gives CDR1 SEHNR, CDR2 FQNEAQ (reference sequence). V lost 1 base and J lost 0, with 9 bases in between. CDR3 sequence: CASSLGGMATNEKLFF. CDR3 nucleotides: TGTGCCAGCAGCTTAGGAGGGATGGCAACTAATGAAAAACTGTTTTTT.

This chain uses TRBV7-9 with TRBJ2-2; a possible D gene is TRBD1 (6 bases). Looked up from germline, CDR1 is SEHNR and CDR2 is FQNEAQ (reference sequence). V was clipped by 5 bases and J by 7 bases, with 8 bases between them. This CDR3 is 12 amino acids long. The CDR3 coding sequence is TGTGCCAGCAGCCAGGGGAACGGGGAGCTGTTTTTT. It translates to CASSQGNGELFF.

The V call is TRBV9, the J call TRBJ1-2; possible D gene TRBD1, 5 bases. Germline V gene lookup returns CDR1 SGDLS and CDR2 YYNGEE. The germline V and J ends were trimmed by 9 bases and 4 bases, with 19 bases remaining between them. This CDR3 is built from 14 residues. The CDR3 reads CANGRRRGFYGYTF. The CDR3 DNA is TGTGCCAACGGGAGAAGGAGGGGATTCTATGGCTACACCTTC.

The chain carries TRBV6-1 and TRBJ2-7, with no clear D. V lost 8 bases and J lost 3, with 14 bases in between. CDR1 is MNHNS, CDR2 SASEGT, per germline. This CDR3 is 13 amino acids long. Here the CDR3 reads CASLRNSLYEQYF. In DNA, the CDR3 is TGTGCCAGCCTTCGGAACAGCCTCTACGAGCAGTACTTC.

The chain uses TRBV27 and TRBJ1-2, with D possibly matching TRBD1 (5 bases). CDR1 is MNHEY and CDR2 is SMNVEV in the germline V gene (reference sequence). This CDR3 is built from 12 residues. V was pared by 8 bases and J by 4 bases, with 11 bases between. CDR3 sequence (DNA): TGTGCCAGCCGGGGGGAAGGCTATGGCTACACCTTC. The encoded protein is CASRGEGYGYTF.

The chain has TRBV20-1 and TRBJ2-3; 7 bases are shared with TRBD2. Germline lookup yields CDR1 DFQATT and CDR2 SNEGSKA (reference sequence). Losses at the gene ends were 5 bases for V and 2 bases for J; bases not matched to a gene: 13. The CDR3 runs 16 residues. The CDR3 loop reads CSAFGSLAVFTDTQYF. The CDR3 nucleotides are TGCAGTGCTTTTGGGAGTCTAGCGGTATTCACAGATACGCAGTATTTT.

The rearrangement uses TRBV6-5 and TRBJ2-1, with D perhaps being TRBD1 or TRBD2 (5 bases each). This CDR3 has 13 amino acids. Trimming took 6 bases from V and 8 from J, leaving 14 bases between them. The germline V gene has CDR1 MNHEY and CDR2 SVGAGI. The CDR3 sequence is CASSPLGAYEQFF. The CDR3 DNA reads as TGTGCCAGCAGCCCCCTCGGGGCTTATGAGCAGTTCTTC.

CDR3 nucleotides: TGTGCCAGCGGGAAGGAGGGCTATGGCTACACCTTC. Encoded protein: CASGKEGYGYTF. The chain joins TRBV11-2 to TRBJ1-2; D remains unclear. The CDR3 extends over 12 amino acids. Germline CDR1 is SGHAT and CDR2 is FQNNGV. V was trimmed by 8 bases and J by 4 bases, leaving 11 bases between them. The variable domain in full, with the rest retrieved from reference TRBV11-2 and TRBJ1-2, is EAGVAQSPRYKIIEKRQSVAFWCNPISGHATLYWYQQILGQGPKLLIQFQNNGVVDDSQLPKDRFSAERLKGVDSTLKIQPAKLEDSAVYLCASGKEGYGYTFGSGTRLTVV.

This chain connects TRBV7-9 to TRBJ1-1; 9 bases fit TRBD1. The CDR3 is 14 amino acids. Trimming removed 4 bases from V and 5 bases from J; junction bases left unmatched: 5. From germline, CDR1 is SEHNR and CDR2 FQNEAQ (reference sequence). The CDR3 nucleotides are TGTGCCAGCAGCTCGGGACAGGGAACGACTGAAGCTTTCTTT. Amino acids: CASSSGQGTTEAFF.

J is TRBJ2-7 and V is TRBV3-1; TRBD1 might be the D (5 bases). CDR3 length: 13 residues. CDR1 LGHDT and CDR2 YNNKEL come from the germline V gene (reference sequence). Trimming took off 5 bases at V and 6 bases at J, with 14 bases between the two ends. CDR3 in amino acids: CASSETQGAEQYF. The CDR3 DNA sequence: TGTGCCAGCAGCGAGACCCAGGGCGCCGAGCAGTACTTC.

The rearrangement joins TRBV13 to TRBJ2-1; D unclear. CDR1 PRHDT and CDR2 FYEKMQ come from the germline V gene (reference sequence). The V and J ends lost 8 bases and 6 bases respectively, with 23 bases between them. CDR3 length equals 16 residues. CDR3 amino acids: CASQLNMAANLNEQFF. As DNA, the CDR3 is TGTGCCAGCCAGCTTAATATGGCAGCAAACCTCAATGAGCAGTTCTTC.

V is TRBV30 and J is TRBJ2-7; 11 bases are a match to TRBD1. The J segment lost 3 bases and the V segment lost 3 bases, leaving 10 bases of the junction unmatched. The CDR3 sequence is 16 residues long. Germline CDR1 reads GTSNPN; CDR2 reads SVGIG (reference sequence). CDR3 nucleotides: TGTGCCTGGAGCCCCCGCTGGGACAGGGGGGGCTACGAGCAGTACTTC. This translates into CAWSPRWDRGGYEQYF.

The chain employs TRBV28 and TRBJ2-5; no firm D call. V lost 5 bases, J lost 9 bases, and 4 bases lay in between. The CDR3 runs 9 residues. Germline CDR1 MDHEN, CDR2 SYDVKM. The chain's CDR3 is CASSPPQYF. CDR3 DNA sequence: TGTGCCAGCAGTCCTCCCCAGTACTTC.

This chain joins TRBV20-1 and TRBJ1-2; D is unclear. Deletions cut 0 bases from V and 1 base from J, with 12 bases between. CDR3 size: 15 residues. In germline, CDR1 is DFQATT, CDR2 SNEGSKA (reference sequence). CDR3 loop: CSAREGAGNNYGYTF. The CDR3 nucleotides are TGCAGTGCTAGAGAGGGAGCTGGCAATAACTATGGCTACACCTTC.

J is TRBJ1-1 and V is TRBV12-3 or TRBV12-4; D unclear. V was clipped by 8 bases and J by 7 bases, with 14 bases between them. This CDR3 has 12 residues. Written as DNA, the CDR3 is TGTGCCAGCGCCCTTCCTTTCATTGAAGCTTTCTTT. It is translated as CASALPFIEAFF.

This clonotype was found once. This chain uses TRBV4-1 with TRBJ2-7, with D possibly matching TRBD2 (6 bases). The CDR3 loop spans 20 amino acids. Per the germline V gene, CDR1 is MGHRA and CDR2 is YSYEKL. Trimming cost V 2 bases and J 3 bases, with 29 bases left between them. This CDR3 reads CASSQLPGRLGRGPDYEQYF. Written as DNA, the CDR3 is TGCGCCAGCAGCCAACTCCCCGGTCGTCTTGGGCGGGGACCTGACTACGAGCAGTACTTC.

The V gene is TRBV6-6, the J gene TRBJ2-3; the D gene is possibly TRBD2 (6 bases). V was clipped by 4 bases and J by 1 base, with 9 bases between them. Germline V gene data show CDR1 as MNHNY and CDR2 as SVGAGI (reference sequence). The CDR3 extends over 14 amino acids. CDR3 sequence reads: CASSSGGGTDTQYF. The CDR3 DNA sequence: TGTGCCAGCAGTTCAGGAGGGGGCACAGATACGCAGTATTTT.

This clonotype occurred once. The chain uses TRBV12-5 and TRBJ1-2; D possibly corresponds to TRBD1 (6 bases). The CDR3 covers 14 residues. Trimming pared 4 bases from V and 4 bases from J, leaving 13 bases between. The germline V gene encodes CDR1 LGHNT and CDR2 FRNRAP. The CDR3 region has the DNA TGTGCTAGTGGTTCAACAGGGAACTTCTATGGCTACACCTTC. This gives the protein CASGSTGNFYGYTF. Full variable domain (remainder filled in from reference TRBV12-5 and TRBJ1-2): DARVTQTPRHKVTEMGQEVTMRCQPILGHNTVFWYRQTMMQGLELLAYFRNRAPLDDSGMPKDRFSAEMPDATLATLKIQPSEPRDSAVYFCASGSTGNFYGYTFGSGTRLTVV.

The chain recombines TRBV29-1 with TRBJ1-4, with D possibly being TRBD1 (5 bases). Per the germline V gene, CDR1 is SQVTM and CDR2 is ANQGSEA. Trimming took 7 bases from V and 2 from J, leaving 17 bases between them. CDR3 length: 15 amino acids. The CDR3 region is CSAPGPGGTNEKLFF. Written as DNA, the CDR3 is TGCAGCGCCCCCGGCCCGGGGGGGACTAATGAAAAACTGTTTTTT.

The chain carries TRBV29-1 and TRBJ2-5, with 7 bases matching TRBD2. V lost 6 bases to trimming and J lost 2 bases; unmatched junction nucleotides: 6. Germline CDR1 is SQVTM and CDR2 is ANQGSEA. There are 13 residues in the CDR3. DNA of the CDR3: TGCAGCGTCCCTGGGGGAGGGCAAGAGACCCAGTACTTC. Its protein is CSVPGGGQETQYF.

The V and J genes are TRBV27 and TRBJ1-2; possibly TRBD1 for D (6 bases). V was clipped by 3 bases and J by 7 bases, with 15 bases between them. The V gene's germline CDR1 is MNHEY and CDR2 SMNVEV (reference sequence). This CDR3 region has 14 residues. The CDR3 region has the DNA TGTGCCAGCAGTTTGTCCTCAGGGGTCGGTGGCTACACCTTC. This sequence encodes CASSLSSGVGGYTF.